This TCR beta chain was sequenced for a study of T cells in Graves' hyperthyroidism and ophthalmopathy. On the study more broadly: Upon initial diagnosis and before any treatment, peripheral blood was collected.

A remark on this clonotype: The antigen is unknown.

The study, taken as a whole, reports: Patients with ophthalmopathy were separated from those with stable hyperthyroidism by a 13 V-J model. Most thyroid clonotypes with frequency above 0.001 were detected in blood.

The study excluded patients with uncontrolled infection, other autoimmune disease, pregnancy or lactation. Template material for amplifying TCR beta CDR3 regions consisted of RNA transcripts. First-round RT-PCR with HTBI primers amplified the TCR CDR3 region. A single record per CDR3 protein comes from TCRdb applying MiXCR to the multiplex PCR reads. The repertoire consists of about half a million distinct CDR3 sequences, with about 20% occurring once and the leading ten covering 47%. The receptor comes from a man in his forties with Graves' ophthalmopathy. The sample comprised blood.

The chain's CDR3 is CASSYVVGNGYTF. Written as DNA, the CDR3 is TGTGCCAGCAGTTACGTTGTGGGGAATGGCTACACCTTC. V gene TRBV6-6 combines with J gene TRBJ1-2, with D hard to call. The V end lost 2 bases, the J end lost 6 bases, and 10 bases lay between the germline ends. Germline V gives CDR1 MNHNY, CDR2 SVGAGI (reference sequence). The CDR3 is 13 residues long.